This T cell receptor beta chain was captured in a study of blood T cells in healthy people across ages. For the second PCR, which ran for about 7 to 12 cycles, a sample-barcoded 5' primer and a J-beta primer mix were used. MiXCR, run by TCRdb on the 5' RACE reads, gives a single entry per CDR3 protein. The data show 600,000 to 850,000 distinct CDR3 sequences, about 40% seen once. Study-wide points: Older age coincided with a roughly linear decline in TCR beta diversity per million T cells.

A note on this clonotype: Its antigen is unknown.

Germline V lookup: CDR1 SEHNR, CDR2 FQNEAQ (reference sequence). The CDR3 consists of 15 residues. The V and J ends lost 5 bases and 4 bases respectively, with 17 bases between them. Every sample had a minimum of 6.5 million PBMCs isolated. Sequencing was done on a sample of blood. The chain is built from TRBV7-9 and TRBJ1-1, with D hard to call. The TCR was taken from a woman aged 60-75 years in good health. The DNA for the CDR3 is TGTGCCAGCAGCGTCCATCGGTCGGGCAGCACTGAAGCTTTCTTT. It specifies CASSVHRSGSTEAFF.